The present T cell receptor beta chain was sequenced within a study of blood T cell repertoires in COVID-19 (dated by TCRdb to the early 2020s). Background for the entire study: The collaborator samples originated in the United States, Italy and Spain and spanned the acute and convalescent phases of COVID-19. The samples were drawn from the first 160 participants of the ongoing ImmuneRACE study and from some 1,300 subjects provided by 6 global collaborators. The prospective study material was composed of cDNA or gDNA derived from T cells, B-cell-depleted T cells, or PBMCs. Nearly every sample came with metadata listing a de-identified subject ID, COVID-19 status, age in years and sex. The repertoires were released in a freely available public database intended as a resource for research on the immune response to SARS-CoV-2. HLA class I and class II types, where available, came from metadata supplied by the sample provider rather than from assay-based typing. Subjects who had been exposed to COVID-19, were actively infected with it, or had recovered from it provided the deeply sampled blood TCRbeta repertoires that made up the dataset.

The CDR3 numbers 11 residues from cysteine through phenylalanine. CDR3 DNA is the only sequence kept; it has 33 bases, read in frame from the first base. CDR1 and CDR2, looked up from the germline V gene (reference sequence), are GTSNPN and SVGIG. Cut back by 1 base and 11 bases, the V and J ends lie 11 bases apart. In the prospective study, participants were roughly 18 to 90 years old, resided in approximately 25 geographic areas of the United States, and were enrolled through a virtual design. In the prospective study, cohorts were assigned on the basis of participant-reported clinical history obtained from a screening survey and a study questionnaire. Exposed participants had been in contact, within 2 weeks of entering the study, with a person who had a PCR-confirmed or clinician-diagnosed case of COVID-19. Mobile phlebotomists in the prospective study collected whole blood, serum and a nasopharyngeal or oropharyngeal swab from every participant. Participants in the prospective study had the option to provide additional blood draws and questionnaires over a 2-month period. Before DNA extraction, blood samples from the prospective study were shipped at room temperature or frozen.

Overall study results and their limits: How much clinical and demographic metadata was included differed by source and by participant, and the metadata was provided uncurated.

Remarks on this clone: Its cognate antigen has yet to be identified. Per-nucleotide qualities are absent, and no much larger clonotype sits a single base away.

TCRbeta CDR3 regions were amplified from genomic DNA using the immunoSEQ Assay, a bias-controlled multiplex PCR. The authors processed their data as follows. Within the assay, amplification of reference gene primers was used to estimate how many nucleated cells each sample contained. Sequence reads were collapsed and filtered to measure the absolute abundance of every unique TCRbeta CDR3 rearrangement. For each sample, productive Simpson clonality was calculated as the square root of Simpson's diversity index over productive rearrangements. The immuneACCESS repertoire file appears here via TCRdb, limited to in-frame rearrangements. These files lack a portion of the clones; in checked studies, under half of the deficit traces to unresolved V genes, and the cause of the others is not known. Clonal size and the V and J genes are those of that table, whereas D and trimming came from the DNA. For this sample there are approximately 280,000 clones; roughly 80% appear just once. The top ten constitute more than 4% of the sample.

Here the chain combines TRBV30 and TRBJ1-1; confidence is insufficient to name the D gene. The sequencing input was PBMCs or T cells enriched from blood (not recorded which). The source of this sequence is a man aged 35 to 55 who had been exposed to COVID-19. The CDR3 has the sequence CAWSARHRAFF. The base sequence is TGTGCCTGGAGTGCTCGACATAGGGCTTTCTTT.